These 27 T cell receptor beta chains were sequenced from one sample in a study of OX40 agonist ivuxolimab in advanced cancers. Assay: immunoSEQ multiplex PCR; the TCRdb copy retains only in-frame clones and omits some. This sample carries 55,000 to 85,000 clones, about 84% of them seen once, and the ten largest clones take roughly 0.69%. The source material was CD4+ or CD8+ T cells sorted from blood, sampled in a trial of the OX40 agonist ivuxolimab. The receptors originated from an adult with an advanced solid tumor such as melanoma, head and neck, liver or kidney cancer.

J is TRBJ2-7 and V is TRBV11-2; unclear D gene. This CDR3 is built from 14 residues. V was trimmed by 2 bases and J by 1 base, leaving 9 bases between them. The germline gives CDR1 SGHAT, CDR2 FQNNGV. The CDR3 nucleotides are TGTGCCAGCAGCTTATCAGACGGATCCTACGAGCAGTACTTC. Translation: CASSLSDGSYEQYF.

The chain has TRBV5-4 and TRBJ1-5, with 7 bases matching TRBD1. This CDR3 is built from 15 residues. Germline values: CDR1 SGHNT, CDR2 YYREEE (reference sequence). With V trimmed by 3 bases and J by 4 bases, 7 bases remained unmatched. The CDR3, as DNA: TGTGCCAGCAGCTCAGGGGGAAGGGGAAATCAGCCCCAGCATTTT. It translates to CASSSGGRGNQPQHF.

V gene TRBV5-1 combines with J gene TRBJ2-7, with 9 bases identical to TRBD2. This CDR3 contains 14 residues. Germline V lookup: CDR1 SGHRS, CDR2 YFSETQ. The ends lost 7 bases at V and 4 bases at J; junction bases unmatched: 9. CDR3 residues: CASGGGGAPYEQYF. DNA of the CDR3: TGCGCCAGCGGCGGCGGGGGGGCCCCATACGAGCAGTACTTC.

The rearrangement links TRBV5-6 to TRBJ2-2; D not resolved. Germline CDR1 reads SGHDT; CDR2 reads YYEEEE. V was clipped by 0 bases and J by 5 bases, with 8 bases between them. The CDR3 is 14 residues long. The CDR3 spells CASSLAVGTGELFF. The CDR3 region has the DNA TGTGCCAGCAGCTTGGCCGTGGGAACCGGGGAGCTGTTTTTT.

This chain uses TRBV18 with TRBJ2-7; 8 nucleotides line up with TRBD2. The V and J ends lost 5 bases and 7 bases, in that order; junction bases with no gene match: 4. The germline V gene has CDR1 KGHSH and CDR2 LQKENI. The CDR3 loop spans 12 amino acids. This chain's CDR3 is CASSTGLAEQYF. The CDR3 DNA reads TGTGCCAGCTCAACCGGACTAGCAGAGCAGTACTTC.

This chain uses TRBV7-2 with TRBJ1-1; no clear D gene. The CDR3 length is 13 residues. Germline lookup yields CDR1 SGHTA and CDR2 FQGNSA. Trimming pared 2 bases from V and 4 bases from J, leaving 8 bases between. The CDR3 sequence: CASSLLSGTEAFF. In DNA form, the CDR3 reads TGTGCCAGCAGCTTATTGTCCGGCACTGAAGCTTTCTTT.

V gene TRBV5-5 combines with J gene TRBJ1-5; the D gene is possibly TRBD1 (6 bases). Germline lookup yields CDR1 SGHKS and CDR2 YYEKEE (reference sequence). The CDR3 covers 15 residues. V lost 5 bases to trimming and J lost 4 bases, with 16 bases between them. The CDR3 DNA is TGTGCCAGCAGACGGGACACAATAACGAATCAGCCCCAGCATTTT. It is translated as CASRRDTITNQPQHF.

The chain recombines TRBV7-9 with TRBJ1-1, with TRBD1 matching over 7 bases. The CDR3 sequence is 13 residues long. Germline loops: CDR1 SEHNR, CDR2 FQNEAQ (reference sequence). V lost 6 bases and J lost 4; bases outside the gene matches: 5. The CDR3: CASRQTGATEAFF. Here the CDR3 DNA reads TGTGCCAGCAGGCAAACAGGGGCCACTGAAGCTTTCTTT.

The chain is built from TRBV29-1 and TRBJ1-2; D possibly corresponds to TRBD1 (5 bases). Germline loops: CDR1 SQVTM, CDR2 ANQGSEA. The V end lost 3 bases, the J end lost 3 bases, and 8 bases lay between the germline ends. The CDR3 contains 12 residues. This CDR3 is CSVEGVDYGYTF. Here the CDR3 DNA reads TGCAGCGTTGAGGGGGTAGACTATGGCTACACCTTC.

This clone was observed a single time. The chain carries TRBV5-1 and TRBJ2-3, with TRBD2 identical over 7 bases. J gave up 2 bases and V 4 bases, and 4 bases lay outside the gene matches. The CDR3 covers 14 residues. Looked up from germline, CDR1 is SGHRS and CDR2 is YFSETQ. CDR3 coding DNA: TGCGCCAGCAGCACGCGGGGGTTCACAGATACGCAGTATTTT. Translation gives CASSTRGFTDTQYF.

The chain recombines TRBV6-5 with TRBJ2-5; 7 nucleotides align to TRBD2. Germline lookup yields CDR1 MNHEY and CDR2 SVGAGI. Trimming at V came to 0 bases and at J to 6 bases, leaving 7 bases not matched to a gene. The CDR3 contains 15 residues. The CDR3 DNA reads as TGTGCCAGCAGTTACTCGATACTAGCGACGAAGACCCAGTACTTC. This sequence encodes CASSYSILATKTQYF.

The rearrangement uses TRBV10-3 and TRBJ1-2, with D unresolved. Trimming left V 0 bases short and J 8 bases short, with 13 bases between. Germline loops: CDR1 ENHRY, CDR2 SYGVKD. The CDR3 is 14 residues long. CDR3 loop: CAISESVGVRGYTF. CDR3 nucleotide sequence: TGTGCCATCAGTGAGTCGGTTGGAGTGCGGGGCTACACCTTC.

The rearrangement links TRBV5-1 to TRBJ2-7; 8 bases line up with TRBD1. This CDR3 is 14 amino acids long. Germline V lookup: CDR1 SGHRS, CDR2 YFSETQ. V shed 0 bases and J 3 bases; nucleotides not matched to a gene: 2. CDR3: CASSLGQGIYEQYF. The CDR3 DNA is TGCGCCAGCAGCTTGGGACAGGGGATCTACGAGCAGTACTTC.

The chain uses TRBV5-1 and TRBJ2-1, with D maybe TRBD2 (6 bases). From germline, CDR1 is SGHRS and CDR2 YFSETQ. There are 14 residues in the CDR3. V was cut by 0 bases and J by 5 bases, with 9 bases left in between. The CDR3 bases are TGCGCCAGCAGCTTGGTCTGGGGGGACAATGAGCAGTTCTTC. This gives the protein CASSLVWGDNEQFF.

The CDR3, as DNA: TGTGCCAGCAGCTTAGGGGACCGGGCCCGCACAGATACGCAGTATTTT. It specifies CASSLGDRARTDTQYF. The chain links TRBV7-6 to TRBJ2-3; tentatively, D is TRBD1 or TRBD2 (5 bases each). Trimming removed 1 base from V and 1 base from J, with 12 bases in between. Germline assignment: CDR1 SGHVS and CDR2 FNYEAQ. This CDR3 contains 16 residues.

The CDR3 DNA reads TGTGCCAGCAGCGAAGGGGCAACAGGGGGCTTCAATGAGCAGTTCTTC. This gives the protein CASSEGATGGFNEQFF. V usage is TRBV9 and J usage is TRBJ2-1; 9 bases match TRBD1. In germline, CDR1 is SGDLS, CDR2 YYNGEE. J lost 6 bases, V lost 3 bases, and 10 bases had no gene match. The CDR3 is made up of 16 amino acids. Drawing the rest from reference TRBV9 and TRBJ2-1, the complete variable domain is DSGVTQTPKHLITATGQRVTLRCSPRSGDLSVYWYQQSLDQGLQFLIQYYNGEERAKGNILERFSAQQFPDLHSELNLSSLELGDSALYFCASSEGATGGFNEQFFGPGTRLTVL.

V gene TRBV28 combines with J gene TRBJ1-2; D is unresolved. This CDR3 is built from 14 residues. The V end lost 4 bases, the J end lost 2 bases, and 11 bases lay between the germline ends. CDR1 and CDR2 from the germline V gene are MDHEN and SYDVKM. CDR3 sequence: CASSSPTRNYGYTF. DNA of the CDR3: TGTGCCAGCAGTTCCCCGACACGGAACTATGGCTACACCTTC.

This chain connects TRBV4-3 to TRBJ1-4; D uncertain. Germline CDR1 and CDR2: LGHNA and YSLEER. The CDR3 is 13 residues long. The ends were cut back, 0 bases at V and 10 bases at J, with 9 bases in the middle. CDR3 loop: CASSQDLRGKLFF. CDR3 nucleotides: TGCGCCAGCAGCCAAGATCTTCGAGGAAAACTGTTTTTT.

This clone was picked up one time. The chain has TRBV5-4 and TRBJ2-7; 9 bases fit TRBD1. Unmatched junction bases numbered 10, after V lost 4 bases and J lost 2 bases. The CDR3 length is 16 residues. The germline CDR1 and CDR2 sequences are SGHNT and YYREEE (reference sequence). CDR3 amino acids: CASSPPGTGFTYEQYF. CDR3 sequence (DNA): TGTGCCAGCAGCCCGCCGGGGACAGGGTTCACCTACGAGCAGTACTTC. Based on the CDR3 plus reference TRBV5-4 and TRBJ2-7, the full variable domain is ETGVTQSPTHLIKTRGQQVTLRCSSQSGHNTVSWYQQALGQGPQFIFQYYREEENGRGNFPPRFSGLQFPNYSSELNVNALELDDSALYLCASSPPGTGFTYEQYFGPGTRLTVT.

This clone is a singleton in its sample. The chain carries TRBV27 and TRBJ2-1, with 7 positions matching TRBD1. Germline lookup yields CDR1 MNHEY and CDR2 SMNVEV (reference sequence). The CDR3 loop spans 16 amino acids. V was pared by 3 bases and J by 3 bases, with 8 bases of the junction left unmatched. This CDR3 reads CASSFADRAYYNEQFF. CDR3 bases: TGTGCCAGCAGTTTTGCCGACAGGGCCTACTACAATGAGCAGTTCTTC.

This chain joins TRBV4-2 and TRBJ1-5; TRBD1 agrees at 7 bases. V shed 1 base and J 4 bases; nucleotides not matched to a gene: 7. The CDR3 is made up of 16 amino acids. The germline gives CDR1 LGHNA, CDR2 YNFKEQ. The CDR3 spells CASSQAVGQANQPQHF. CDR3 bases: TGTGCCAGCAGCCAAGCGGTAGGACAGGCAAATCAGCCCCAGCATTTT.

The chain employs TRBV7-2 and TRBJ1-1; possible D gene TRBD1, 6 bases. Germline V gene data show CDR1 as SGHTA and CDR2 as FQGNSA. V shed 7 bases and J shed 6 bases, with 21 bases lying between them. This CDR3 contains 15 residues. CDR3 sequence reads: CASIRGGGPVSEAFF. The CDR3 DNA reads TGTGCCAGCATAAGGGGGGGAGGTCCGGTCTCTGAAGCTTTCTTT.

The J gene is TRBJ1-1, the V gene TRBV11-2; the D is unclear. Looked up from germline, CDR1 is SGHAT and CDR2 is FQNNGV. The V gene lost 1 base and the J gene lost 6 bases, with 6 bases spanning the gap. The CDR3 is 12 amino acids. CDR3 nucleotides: TGTGCCAGCAGCTTAGTTTATTCTGAAGCTTTCTTT. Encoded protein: CASSLVYSEAFF.

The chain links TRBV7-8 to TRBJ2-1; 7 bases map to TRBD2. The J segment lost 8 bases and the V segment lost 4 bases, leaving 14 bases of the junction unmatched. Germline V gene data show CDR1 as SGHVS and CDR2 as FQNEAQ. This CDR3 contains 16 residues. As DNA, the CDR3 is TGTGCCAGCAGCTCCGGACTAGATCAGTCTGTAGATGAGCAGTTCTTC. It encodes CASSSGLDQSVDEQFF.

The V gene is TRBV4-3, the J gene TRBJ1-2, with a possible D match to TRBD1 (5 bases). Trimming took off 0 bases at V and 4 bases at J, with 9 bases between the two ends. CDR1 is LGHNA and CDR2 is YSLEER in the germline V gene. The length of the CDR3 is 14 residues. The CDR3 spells CASSQEVGPYGYTF. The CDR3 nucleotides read TGCGCCAGCAGCCAAGAGGTGGGGCCCTATGGCTACACCTTC.

This CDR3 is CASSLIQGADTQYF. CDR3 in DNA: TGTGCCAGCAGCTTAATTCAGGGAGCAGATACGCAGTATTTT. V usage is TRBV7-3 and J usage is TRBJ2-3; D could derive from TRBD1 or TRBD2 (5 bases each). The CDR3 has 14 amino acids. V gave up 1 base and J gave up 4 bases, with 9 bases separating them. Germline lookup yields CDR1 SGHTA and CDR2 FQGTGA.

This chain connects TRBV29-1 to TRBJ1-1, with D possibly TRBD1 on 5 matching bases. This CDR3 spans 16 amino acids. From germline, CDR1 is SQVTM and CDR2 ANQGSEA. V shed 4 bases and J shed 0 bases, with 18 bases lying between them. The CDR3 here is CSVAVRGGIMNTEAFF. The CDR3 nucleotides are TGCAGCGTTGCAGTTCGTGGGGGGATCATGAACACTGAAGCTTTCTTT.